The 11 T cell receptor beta chains given below trace back to one sample, sequenced in a study of cytomegalovirus exposure and HLA in healthy donors. TCRdb's table, derived via immunoSEQ multiplex PCR, lists solely in-frame clones and lacks some. The sample shows more than 110,000 clones, 80% to 90% of them seen only once. Sequenced: PBMCs. The receptors originated from a woman aged 25 to 39 in good health and CMV-seronegative.

This clone was counted between two and nine times. This chain joins TRBV20-1 and TRBJ1-2, with 9 positions matching TRBD1. Trimming at V came to 3 bases and at J to 8 bases, leaving 1 base not matched to a gene. Germline CDR1 DFQATT, CDR2 SNEGSKA (reference sequence). CDR3 size: 11 residues. The chain's CDR3 is CSARTGGGYTF. The CDR3 DNA is TGCAGTGCTAGGACAGGGGGAGGCTACACCTTC.

The chain recombines TRBV27 with TRBJ1-2; 8 positions match TRBD1. Germline-derived CDR1 and CDR2 are MNHEY and SMNVEV (reference sequence). J lost 7 bases, V lost 5 bases, and 6 bases had no gene match. The CDR3 contains 13 residues. This chain's CDR3 is CASSGRTGFGYTF. CDR3 nucleotide sequence: TGTGCCAGCAGTGGAAGGACAGGGTTTGGCTACACCTTC.

The V gene is TRBV5-1, the J gene TRBJ1-1; D is possibly TRBD1 (5 bases). This CDR3 has 14 residues. The V gene's germline CDR1 is SGHRS and CDR2 YFSETQ. V was pared by 3 bases and J by 4 bases, with 13 bases between. The CDR3 nucleotides read TGCGCCAGCAGCTGGGCTGTGGGGGGCACTGAAGCTTTCTTT. It yields the protein CASSWAVGGTEAFF.

The chain has TRBV19 and TRBJ1-2, with 7 bases lining up with TRBD1. Looked up from germline, CDR1 is LNHDA and CDR2 is SQIVND (reference sequence). V dropped 4 bases and J dropped 1; count of bases not matched to a gene: 6. The CDR3 length is 15 residues. The CDR3 spells CASSKTGSVNYGYTF. CDR3 bases: TGTGCCAGTAGTAAGACAGGGTCCGTTAACTATGGCTACACCTTC.

J is TRBJ1-1 and V is TRBV6-5; D possibly corresponds to TRBD1 (6 bases). Germline CDR1 is MNHEY and CDR2 is SVGAGI. The CDR3 loop spans 14 amino acids. With 6 bases removed from V and 2 bases from J, the gap between germline ends came to 13 bases. The CDR3 region is CASRDGQTNTEAFF. Written as DNA, the CDR3 is TGTGCCAGCAGAGATGGACAGACAAACACTGAAGCTTTCTTT.

The chain employs TRBV10-3 and TRBJ2-7; 7 bases line up with TRBD2. CDR1 ENHRY and CDR2 SYGVKD come from the germline V gene. Unmatched junction bases numbered 7, after V lost 7 bases and J lost 1 base. This CDR3 comprises 14 residues. CDR3 loop: CAIKERGESYEQYF. Here the CDR3 DNA reads TGTGCCATCAAGGAGCGGGGAGAATCCTACGAGCAGTACTTC.

The rearrangement links TRBV28 to TRBJ1-4, with a weak D call TRBD1 (5 bases). Trimming pared 4 bases from V and 4 bases from J, leaving 16 bases between. The CDR3 has 16 amino acids. CDR1 and CDR2 (germline): MDHEN, SYDVKM. The CDR3 nucleotides read TGTGCCAGCAGTTGGGGGTCCCTTAGCGGTAATGAAAAACTGTTTTTT. Its protein product is CASSWGSLSGNEKLFF.

The chain is built from TRBV18 and TRBJ2-3, with D maybe TRBD1 (6 bases). Germline V gene sequence: CDR1 KGHSH, CDR2 LQKENI. There are 17 residues in the CDR3. V shed 4 bases and J shed 4 bases, with 21 bases lying between them. The CDR3 nucleotides are TGTGCCAGCTCACTCGGCGGTGGCACAGGGAAACCAGATACGCAGTATTTT. Translating gives CASSLGGGTGKPDTQYF.

This chain joins TRBV18 and TRBJ1-1; 8 bases line up with TRBD1. Germline CDR1 is KGHSH and CDR2 is LQKENI. The V and J ends lost 2 bases and 2 bases, in that order; junction bases with no gene match: 7. CDR3 size: 16 residues. CDR3 sequence: CASSPGPGQGNTEAFF. The CDR3 DNA follows: TGTGCCAGCTCACCAGGACCCGGACAGGGAAACACTGAAGCTTTCTTT.

The V and J genes are TRBV7-9 and TRBJ1-2; 7 bases are a match to TRBD1. Germline assignment: CDR1 SEHNR and CDR2 FQNEAQ (reference sequence). This CDR3 contains 13 residues. Losses at the gene ends were 5 bases for V and 5 bases for J; bases not matched to a gene: 5. In DNA form, the CDR3 reads TGTGCCAGCAGCAAAGGACAGGCGTATGGCTACACCTTC. This gives the protein CASSKGQAYGYTF.

The V gene is TRBV5-4, the J gene TRBJ2-6; TRBD1 agrees at 9 bases. This CDR3 has 17 amino acids. Germline loops: CDR1 SGHNT, CDR2 YYREEE (reference sequence). V shed 6 bases, J shed 2 bases, and the junction held 9 bases outside the gene matches. CDR3 bases: TGTGCCAGCAACACAGGGGGCGCAATGGCTGGGGCCAACGTCCTGACTTTC. Its translation: CASNTGGAMAGANVLTF.